One T cell receptor (beta chain) is described in this entry. The target antigen is unknown. The junction shows a germline mismatch at one end, possibly a read error. This entry belongs to a study of tumor and adjacent non-tumor tissue in lung cancer. Overall study context: Histology: eleven to twelve adenocarcinoma, a couple of squamous cell carcinoma, 1 small cell lung cancer. Samples averaged approximately 3.9 million productive TCRbeta reads each. Patients were aged roughly 31 to 76, about 10 men and about 5 women, stage I to III. General observations from the study: In normal lung, the top 100 clones were significantly more dominant than in tumor.

A modified ARM-PCR protocol with three rounds of nested PCR amplified TCRbeta. TCRdb ran MiXCR on the multiplex PCR reads and lists one entry per CDR3 protein. In the table there are more than 85,000 distinct CDR3 sequences, about 60% of which are singletons. This sample's RNA came from whole unsorted tissue. Distant lung tissue was collected more than 3 cm away from the tumor edge. This TCR was recovered from a man aged 30-40 years with non-small cell lung cancer. The specimen sequenced was distant non-tumor lung tissue.

This chain's CDR3 is CASNPGLARGAEQLF. CDR3 coding DNA: TGTGCCAGCAACCCCGGACTAGCGAGGGGCGCGGAGCAGTTATTC. V and J are TRBV6-2 or TRBV6-3 and TRBJ2-1; TRBD2 matches at 9 bases. The CDR3 spans 15 residues. Germline V gene lookup returns CDR1 MNHEY and CDR2 SVGEGT.